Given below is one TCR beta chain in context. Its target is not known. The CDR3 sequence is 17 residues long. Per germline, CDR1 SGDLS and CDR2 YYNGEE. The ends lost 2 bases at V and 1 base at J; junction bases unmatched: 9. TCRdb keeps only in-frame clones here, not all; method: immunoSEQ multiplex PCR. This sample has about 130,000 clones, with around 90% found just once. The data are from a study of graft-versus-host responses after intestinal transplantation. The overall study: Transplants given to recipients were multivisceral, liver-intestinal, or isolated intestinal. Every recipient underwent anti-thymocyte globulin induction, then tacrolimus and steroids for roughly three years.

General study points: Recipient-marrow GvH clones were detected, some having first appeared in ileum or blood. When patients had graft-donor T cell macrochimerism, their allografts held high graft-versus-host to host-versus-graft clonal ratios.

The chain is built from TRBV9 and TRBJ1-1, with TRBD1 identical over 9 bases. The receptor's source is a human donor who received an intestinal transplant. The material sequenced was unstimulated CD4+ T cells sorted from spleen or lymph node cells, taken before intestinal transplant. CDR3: CASSVAPQGATNTEAFF. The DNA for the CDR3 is TGTGCCAGCAGCGTCGCCCCACAGGGGGCCACGAACACTGAAGCTTTCTTT.